This passage covers 27 T cell receptor beta chains from one sample sequenced in a study of cytomegalovirus exposure and HLA in healthy donors. Both 60 Vbeta primers and 13 Jbeta primers went into the PCR. Assay: immunoSEQ multiplex PCR; the TCRdb copy retains only in-frame clones and omits some. Of 150,000 to 200,000 clones listed, 75% to 90% were seen once; the top ten hold 9.3%. Material: PBMCs. These TCRs come from a young man in good health and CMV-seropositive.

J is TRBJ2-2 and V is TRBV2; D might be TRBD1 (5 bases). The CDR3 length is 15 residues. The V gene lost 1 base and the J gene lost 3 bases, with 9 bases spanning the gap. Germline CDR1 SNHLY, CDR2 FYNNEI. Here the CDR3 reads CASSEETAHTGELFF. The CDR3, as DNA: TGTGCCAGCAGTGAAGAGACAGCCCACACCGGGGAGCTGTTTTTT.

The chain carries TRBV28 and TRBJ1-2, with 12 bases identical to TRBD1. V shed 2 bases, J shed 4 bases, and the junction held 5 bases outside the gene matches. The CDR3 has 16 amino acids. Looked up from germline, CDR1 is MDHEN and CDR2 is SYDVKM. The CDR3: CASSLEGTGGRYGYTF. CDR3 nucleotides: TGTGCCAGCAGTTTAGAAGGGACAGGGGGCCGCTATGGCTACACCTTC.

This clone showed up just once. The chain is built from TRBV11-2 and TRBJ2-1; 11 nucleotides match TRBD2. Germline CDR1 SGHAT, CDR2 FQNNGV. This CDR3 region has 18 residues. Trimming removed 0 bases from V and 8 bases from J; junction bases left unmatched: 12. The CDR3 loop is CASSLDRLAGGFIDEQFF. The CDR3 nucleotides are TGTGCCAGCAGCTTAGATCGGCTAGCGGGGGGTTTTATCGATGAGCAGTTCTTC.

The genes are TRBV6-1 and TRBJ2-5; a possible D gene is TRBD2 (5 bases). The CDR3 spans 10 residues. Germline CDR1 reads MNHNS; CDR2 reads SASEGT. V lost 10 bases to trimming and J lost 8 bases, with 11 bases between them. CDR3 in DNA: TGTGCCATACAAGAGGGCACCCAGTACTTC. Amino acids: CAIQEGTQYF.

The CDR3 here is CAWSVTGANQPQHF. CDR3 coding DNA: TGTGCCTGGAGTGTTACAGGGGCCAATCAGCCCCAGCATTTT. The genes are TRBV30 and TRBJ1-5; 7 nucleotides line up with TRBD1. Trimming cost V 0 bases and J 3 bases; bases outside gene matches: 2. Germline-derived CDR1 and CDR2 are GTSNPN and SVGIG (reference sequence). CDR3 length: 14 amino acids.

This clone was seen a handful of times. The rearrangement uses TRBV7-3 and TRBJ2-5; 8 bases line up with TRBD1. V was clipped by 4 bases and J by 5 bases; unmatched bases: 3. The CDR3 covers 13 residues. Germline V gene lookup returns CDR1 SGHTA and CDR2 FQGTGA. CDR3 sequence (DNA): TGTGCCAGCAGCTCAGGGGGCATCGAGACCCAGTACTTC. Amino acids: CASSSGGIETQYF. Filled out from reference TRBV7-3 and TRBJ2-5, the complete variable domain reads GAGVSQTPSNKVTEKGKYVELRCDPISGHTALYWYRQSLGQGPEFLIYFQGTGAADDSGLPNDRFFAVRPEGSVSTLKIQRTERGDSAVYLCASSSGGIETQYFGPGTRLLVL.

The genes are TRBV7-2 and TRBJ1-1, with a possible D match to TRBD1 (5 bases). The CDR3 sequence is 12 residues long. V was cut by 1 base and J by 10 bases, with 10 bases left in between. CDR1 SGHTA and CDR2 FQGNSA come from the germline V gene. The CDR3 DNA reads as TGTGCCAGCAGCTTAGTTAAGGGACTAGCTTTCTTT. This sequence encodes CASSLVKGLAFF.

The V call is TRBV10-3, the J call TRBJ1-2; D gene unclear. Germline-derived CDR1 and CDR2 are ENHRY and SYGVKD. Trimming cost V 2 bases and J 4 bases, with 14 bases left between them. The CDR3 is 15 residues long. The CDR3: CAISETLQIGYGYTF. In DNA form, the CDR3 reads TGTGCCATCAGTGAGACCCTACAGATAGGCTATGGCTACACCTTC.

The V gene is TRBV4-3, the J gene TRBJ2-2; 11 bases align to TRBD2. There are 16 residues in the CDR3. J gave up 6 bases and V 3 bases, and 6 bases lay outside the gene matches. Germline V gives CDR1 LGHNA, CDR2 YSLEER. The DNA for the CDR3 is TGCGCCAGCAGCCAGATAGTGGGACTAGCGGCCGGGGAGCTGTTTTTT. It encodes CASSQIVGLAAGELFF.

The V gene is TRBV19, the J gene TRBJ1-5; TRBD1 aligns across 9 bases. Germline trimming cut 7 bases from V and 7 bases from J; bases unmatched to any gene: 11. CDR1 is LNHDA, CDR2 SQIVND, per germline (reference sequence). The length of the CDR3 is 15 residues. The CDR3 DNA sequence: TGTGCCAGTACCGGCCGGGACAGGGTTCGGCAGCCCCAGCATTTT. It encodes CASTGRDRVRQPQHF.

V is TRBV5-4 and J is TRBJ2-7, with D tentatively TRBD1 (6 bases). The CDR3 is 13 amino acids. V lost 1 base and J lost 4, with 9 bases in between. The germline CDR1 and CDR2 sequences are SGHNT and YYREEE (reference sequence). The CDR3 nucleotides read TGTGCCAGCAGCTTGCAGGGGAATTACGAGCAGTACTTC. As protein: CASSLQGNYEQYF.

The table lists this clone with a few counts. The gene calls are TRBV4-1 and TRBJ1-1; D might be TRBD1 (6 bases). Between the trimmed V and J ends, which lost 0 bases and 2 bases, there was a span of 13 bases. The V gene's germline CDR1 is MGHRA and CDR2 YSYEKL. The CDR3 is made up of 16 amino acids. The CDR3 DNA is TGCGCCAGCAGCCAAGAAACAGGGATTCGAAACACTGAAGCTTTCTTT. It is translated as CASSQETGIRNTEAFF.

The chain's CDR3 is CASSLAPASGNEKLFF. CDR3 DNA: TGTGCCAGCAGCTTAGCGCCCGCCTCGGGTAATGAAAAACTGTTTTTT. The rearrangement joins TRBV7-2 to TRBJ1-4, with D uncertain. Germline V gene lookup returns CDR1 SGHTA and CDR2 FQGNSA. V lost 0 bases to trimming and J lost 4 bases, with 12 bases between them. The CDR3 is made up of 16 amino acids. The full variable domain, in which reference TRBV7-2 and TRBJ1-4 provide the parts outside the CDR3, is GAGVSQSPSNKVTEKGKDVELRCDPISGHTALYWYRQSLGQGLEFLIYFQGNSAPDKSGLPSDRFSAERTGGSVSTLTIQRTQQEDSAVYLCASSLAPASGNEKLFFGSGTQLSVL.

The chain couples TRBV27 to TRBJ2-7; 11 bases align to TRBD1. There are 15 residues in the CDR3. Trimming removed 6 bases from V and 2 bases from J; junction bases left unmatched: 6. Germline CDR1 is MNHEY and CDR2 is SMNVEV (reference sequence). CDR3 protein: CASRMVGQGAYEQYF. In DNA form, the CDR3 reads TGTGCCAGCAGGATGGTGGGACAGGGGGCCTACGAGCAGTACTTC.

This clone has more than one count but fewer than ten. The V and J genes are TRBV18 and TRBJ2-7; a weak D match, TRBD2 (5 bases). The CDR3 runs to 15 residues. Deletions cut 9 bases from V and 4 bases from J, with 22 bases between. The V gene's germline CDR1 is KGHSH and CDR2 LQKENI. Written as DNA, the CDR3 is TGTGCCAGTTCTTACAAAGAGGAGGCGGCATACGAGCAGTACTTC. The encoded protein is CASSYKEEAAYEQYF.

The rearrangement joins TRBV19 to TRBJ2-1; 9 nucleotides align to TRBD1. Germline loops: CDR1 LNHDA, CDR2 SQIVND (reference sequence). With V trimmed by 3 bases and J by 4 bases, 1 base remained unmatched. The CDR3 length is 14 residues. The CDR3 sequence is CASSIDRGYNEQFF. As DNA, the CDR3 is TGTGCCAGTAGTATCGACAGGGGGTACAATGAGCAGTTCTTC.

The CDR3 region has the DNA TGTGCCAGCAGCCATCCACAGGGATACAGCTCCTACGAGCAGTACTTC. It yields the protein CASSHPQGYSSYEQYF. V is TRBV27 and J is TRBJ2-7, with D possibly being TRBD1 (6 bases). CDR3 length: 16 amino acids. V lost 6 bases, J lost 0 bases, and 18 bases lay in between. Per the germline V gene, CDR1 is MNHEY and CDR2 is SMNVEV (reference sequence).

V usage is TRBV6-1 and J usage is TRBJ2-1, with 7 bases aligning to TRBD2. The CDR3 loop spans 18 amino acids. The V gene end was trimmed by 2 bases and the J gene end by 7 bases; junction bases not matched to a gene: 17. Germline V gene data show CDR1 as MNHNS and CDR2 as SASEGT. CDR3 sequence (DNA): TGTGCCAGCAGTGAAATCTGGGCGGTGAGCGGGGCTACTAATGAGCAGTTCTTC. Its protein product is CASSEIWAVSGATNEQFF.

The V call is TRBV4-2, the J call TRBJ2-1; D possibly corresponds to TRBD1 (5 bases). The CDR3 sequence is 15 residues long. Trimming took off 4 bases at V and 7 bases at J, with 17 bases between the two ends. Germline V gives CDR1 LGHNA, CDR2 YNFKEQ. This CDR3 is CASSLVIGEANEQFF. The DNA for the CDR3 is TGTGCCAGCAGCCTAGTCATAGGGGAAGCAAATGAGCAGTTCTTC.

The V gene is TRBV10-1, the J gene TRBJ2-7; 8 positions match TRBD1. The junction had 6 bases not matched to a gene; V was cut back by 1 base and J by 1 base. Germline assignment: CDR1 WNHNN and CDR2 SYGVQD (reference sequence). The CDR3 runs 16 residues. The CDR3 nucleotides are TGCGCCAGCAGTGAGTTCGGACAGGGAAAATCCTACGAGCAGTACTTC. Amino acids: CASSEFGQGKSYEQYF.

The chain carries TRBV6-1 and TRBJ2-7; 8 bases are shared with TRBD1. The V and J ends lost 3 bases and 3 bases, in that order; junction bases with no gene match: 4. The V gene's germline CDR1 is MNHNS and CDR2 SASEGT. CDR3 length: 14 amino acids. CDR3 coding DNA: TGTGCCAGCAGTGATGACAGGGGATTCTACGAGCAGTACTTC. Translating gives CASSDDRGFYEQYF.

This clone appeared once. J is TRBJ2-5 and V is TRBV6-5; 9 positions agree with TRBD1. From germline, CDR1 is MNHEY and CDR2 SVGAGI. The CDR3 is made up of 14 amino acids. V lost 5 bases to trimming and J lost 5 bases; unmatched junction nucleotides: 6. The CDR3 DNA follows: TGTGCCAGCAGTGAGACAGGGGGTCGGGAGACCCAGTACTTC. It codes for CASSETGGRETQYF.

As to this clone: The junction departs from germline at one end; a sequencing error may be responsible. This chain connects TRBV13 to TRBJ2-7, with 11 bases identical to TRBD1. Per the germline V gene, CDR1 is PRHDT and CDR2 is FYEKMQ (reference sequence). The CDR3 is made up of 15 amino acids. CDR3 nucleotides: TGTGCCAGCAGCATAGGGACAGGGGGGAAAGACGAGCAGTACTTC. Translating it yields CASSIGTGGKDEQYF.

In this sample, this clone turned up a few times. This chain links TRBV5-8 with TRBJ1-6, with TRBD1 as a possible D gene (6 bases). There are 18 residues in the CDR3. Trimming cost V 2 bases and J 9 bases, with 24 bases left between them. Per germline, CDR1 SGHTS and CDR2 YDEGEE. In DNA form, the CDR3 reads TGTGCCAGCAGCTTCCTGGCCTCGCTTTGGGGAGGGGGTTCACCCCTCCACTTT. Its translation: CASSFLASLWGGGSPLHF. The complete variable domain, with remaining parts taken from reference TRBV5-8 and TRBJ1-6, reads EAGVTQSPTHLIKTRGQQATLRCSPISGHTSVYWYQQALGLGLQFLLWYDEGEERNRGNFPPRFSGRQFPNYSSELNVNALELEDSALYLCASSFLASLWGGGSPLHFGNGTRLTVT.

This clone was counted a few times. V and J are TRBV4-3 and TRBJ2-7; D is undetermined. This CDR3 is 13 amino acids long. The V gene's germline CDR1 is LGHNA and CDR2 YSLEER. Trimming cost V 4 bases and J 5 bases, with 12 bases left between them. The CDR3 coding sequence is TGCGCCAGCAGCCGTAGCCAGTGGGACGAGCAGTACTTC. It codes for CASSRSQWDEQYF.

This clone was picked up one time. The rearrangement uses TRBV2 and TRBJ1-6, with 7 bases identical to TRBD1. The V segment lost 6 bases and the J segment 16 bases; nucleotides outside the gene matches: 12. The CDR3 totals 13 residues. Germline-derived CDR1 and CDR2 are SNHLY and FYNNEI. In nucleotides, the CDR3 is TGTGCCAGCAGCGAGACGTGGACAGGCCTACTCCACTTT. It specifies CASSETWTGLLHF.

The CDR3 here is CASSQDFKGPTADTQYF. In DNA form, the CDR3 reads TGTGCCAGCAGCCAAGATTTTAAGGGCCCGACAGCAGATACGCAGTATTTT. The J gene is TRBJ2-3, the V gene TRBV14, with D possibly TRBD1 on 5 matching bases. The CDR3 totals 17 residues. V lost 0 bases and J lost 4, with 17 bases in between. Looked up from germline, CDR1 is SGHDN and CDR2 is FVKESK.